This TCR beta chain was observed in a study of siplizumab effects on memory and regulatory T cells. Sequencing was performed with immunoSEQ multiplex PCR; in TCRdb, only in-frame clones are kept and a portion is missing. The repertoire includes about 97,000 clones, around nine tenths of them detected once, and approximately 12% sits in the top ten. With 1 base removed from V and 0 bases from J, the gap between germline ends came to 12 bases. Germline V gene lookup returns CDR1 SGHDN and CDR2 FVKESK. The CDR3 runs 16 residues. The origin of this receptor is a human donor in good health. Material: non-Treg CD4+ T cells sorted from blood. The chain employs TRBV14 and TRBJ1-2, with D perhaps TRBD1 (5 bases). The CDR3 region has the DNA TGTGCCAGCAGCCAAGTTGGGGCCCGAGCTAACTATGGCTACACCTTC. It is translated as CASSQVGARANYGYTF.